The 27 T cell receptor beta chains reported below all come from one sample, sequenced in a study of beta chain features in type 1 diabetes. Expressed TCRB transcripts were sequenced because the entire RNA isolate underwent reverse transcription. Assay used: immunoSEQ multiplex PCR; TCRdb lists only in-frame clones, some missing. The data contain around 430,000 clones, about 30% of them singletons. Sequencing was done on a sample of naive CD4+ T cells from blood. The receptor set was obtained from a young man in good health.

The chain is built from TRBV30 and TRBJ2-7, with D perhaps matching TRBD1 (5 bases). From germline, CDR1 is GTSNPN and CDR2 SVGIG (reference sequence). The length of the CDR3 is 14 residues. V was pared by 0 bases and J by 6 bases, with 15 bases between. In DNA form, the CDR3 reads TGTGCCTGGAGTGTGCGGCAGGGATGGGCCGAGCAGTACTTC. As protein: CAWSVRQGWAEQYF. The full variable domain, with the rest looked up from reference TRBV30 and TRBJ2-7, is SQTIHQWPATLVQPVGSPLSLECTVEGTSNPNLYWYRQAAGRGLQLLFYSVGIGQISSEVPQNLSASRPQDRQFILSSKKLLLSDSGFYLCAWSVRQGWAEQYFGPGTRLTVT.

This clone was detected a few times. The chain links TRBV10-3 to TRBJ2-3; maybe TRBD2 (7 bases). Germline values: CDR1 ENHRY, CDR2 SYGVKD. CDR3 length: 13 amino acids. V lost 11 bases and J lost 4, with 16 bases in between. The CDR3 nucleotides are TGTGCCCTTTCCGGGGGGCCCGCAGATACGCAGTATTTT. Protein product: CALSGGPADTQYF.

Only a few counts were recorded for this clone. The chain employs TRBV7-2 and TRBJ2-7; D ambiguous. CDR3 length: 14 amino acids. In germline, CDR1 is SGHTA, CDR2 FQGNSA. V dropped 4 bases and J dropped 0 bases, with 10 bases sitting between them. CDR3 residues: CASSSPKGSYEQYF. CDR3 nucleotides: TGTGCCAGCAGCTCCCCTAAGGGCTCCTACGAGCAGTACTTC.

There are a few counts of this clone. The chain recombines TRBV7-9 with TRBJ2-7; 8 bases are shared with TRBD1. After removal of 3 bases from V and 2 bases from J, the junction contained 6 bases not matched to a gene. Germline V gene lookup returns CDR1 SEHNR and CDR2 FQNEAQ (reference sequence). The CDR3 contains 15 residues. The CDR3 spells CASSLYGTGPYEQYF. DNA for the CDR3: TGTGCCAGCAGCTTGTACGGGACAGGTCCCTACGAGCAGTACTTC.

This chain joins TRBV15 and TRBJ2-7, with 9 bases that match TRBD1. V dropped 1 base and J dropped 6; count of bases not matched to a gene: 4. The CDR3 contains 14 residues. CDR1 is LNHNV, CDR2 YYDKDF, per germline (reference sequence). The CDR3 bases are TGTGCCACCAGCAGAGGTAACAGGGGGCTCGAGCAGTACTTC. Protein: CATSRGNRGLEQYF.

This clone was recorded a few times. This sample also contains other DNA sequences that code for the same CDR3. The chain uses TRBV18 and TRBJ2-3; D uncertain. The ends were cut back, 0 bases at V and 0 bases at J, with 1 base in the middle. This CDR3 contains 13 residues. The germline V gene has CDR1 KGHSH and CDR2 LQKENI. The CDR3 is CASSPPSTDTQYF. DNA for the CDR3: TGTGCCAGCTCACCACCAAGCACAGATACGCAGTATTTT.

This clone was found a few times. The chain is built from TRBV25-1 and TRBJ1-2; D is ambiguous. This CDR3 has 14 residues. Germline loops: CDR1 MGHDK, CDR2 SYGVNS. The germline V and J ends were trimmed by 3 bases and 2 bases, with 10 bases remaining between them. Written as DNA, the CDR3 is TGTGCCAGCAGTGATACGGCGGGGAACTATGGCTACACCTTC. This encodes CASSDTAGNYGYTF.

This clone was seen a few times. CDR3 in DNA: TGTGCCAGCACCGGGGAAAGGGGAAACACCATATATTTT. As protein: CASTGERGNTIYF. The chain is built from TRBV2 and TRBJ1-3; D unclear. In germline, CDR1 is SNHLY, CDR2 FYNNEI. V lost 7 bases, J lost 4 bases, and 11 bases lay in between. The CDR3 runs 13 residues. Based on the CDR3 plus reference TRBV2 and TRBJ1-3, the full variable domain is EPEVTQTPSHQVTQMGQEVILRCVPISNHLYFYWYRQILGQKVEFLVSFYNNEISEKSEIFDDQFSVERPDGSNFTLKIRSTKLEDSAMYFCASTGERGNTIYFGEGSWLTVV.

The chain uses TRBV4-2 and TRBJ2-1; 9 positions match TRBD2. V shed 4 bases and J 2 bases; nucleotides not matched to a gene: 12. Germline assignment: CDR1 LGHNA and CDR2 YNFKEQ. The CDR3 is 18 residues long. CDR3 amino acids: CASSRMEAGGGAYNEQFF. CDR3 nucleotides: TGTGCCAGCAGCCGAATGGAAGCGGGAGGTGGGGCCTACAATGAGCAGTTCTTC.

This clone appeared a few times. The chain employs TRBV7-2 and TRBJ2-1; TRBD2 agrees at 10 bases. The CDR3 consists of 15 residues. CDR1 SGHTA and CDR2 FQGNSA come from the germline V gene. The V gene end was trimmed by 1 base and the J gene end by 5 bases; junction bases not matched to a gene: 2. CDR3 nucleotides: TGTGCCAGCAGCTTAGTACTAGCGGGAAACAATGAGCAGTTCTTC. Its translation is CASSLVLAGNNEQFF.

This clone has only a few counts. The chain has TRBV9 and TRBJ2-1; D is perhaps TRBD1 (5 bases). Trimming took off 0 bases at V and 5 bases at J, with 12 bases between the two ends. CDR3 size: 15 residues. Germline CDR1 SGDLS, CDR2 YYNGEE. The CDR3 sequence is CASSVAGHPNNEQFF. CDR3 in DNA: TGTGCCAGCAGCGTAGCAGGGCACCCCAACAATGAGCAGTTCTTC.

V gene TRBV7-2 combines with J gene TRBJ2-5, with a tentative D call TRBD1 (7 bases). V gave up 5 bases and J gave up 5 bases, with 15 bases separating them. Germline CDR1 SGHTA, CDR2 FQGNSA. This CDR3 has 14 residues. The CDR3 DNA sequence: TGTGCCAGCAGCCCAGGGGGGACATCGGAGACCCAGTACTTC. Its protein is CASSPGGTSETQYF.

The V gene is TRBV25-1, the J gene TRBJ2-7; TRBD2 matches at 7 bases. The CDR3 is 15 amino acids. The V and J ends lost 3 bases and 3 bases, in that order; junction bases with no gene match: 8. Germline CDR1 is MGHDK and CDR2 is SYGVNS. The CDR3 DNA sequence: TGTGCCAGCAGTGATCCGCGGGGGACCGGCTACGAGCAGTACTTC. Encoded protein: CASSDPRGTGYEQYF.

The chain recombines TRBV30 with TRBJ2-2; no clear D gene. Germline lookup yields CDR1 GTSNPN and CDR2 SVGIG (reference sequence). The length of the CDR3 is 13 residues. Trimming shortened V by 2 bases and J by 6 bases, and 10 bases separated the two germline ends. The CDR3 protein is CAWSSQIAGELFF. CDR3 bases: TGTGCCTGGAGTAGCCAGATTGCCGGGGAGCTGTTTTTT. Supplemented by reference TRBV30 and TRBJ2-2, the full variable domain reads SQTIHQWPATLVQPVGSPLSLECTVEGTSNPNLYWYRQAAGRGLQLLFYSVGIGQISSEVPQNLSASRPQDRQFILSSKKLLLSDSGFYLCAWSSQIAGELFFGEGSRLTVL.

This chain links TRBV18 with TRBJ1-4; D is uncertain. CDR3 length equals 12 residues. Germline V lookup: CDR1 KGHSH, CDR2 LQKENI. Trimming removed 4 bases from V and 8 bases from J, with 8 bases in between. In nucleotides, the CDR3 is TGTGCCAGCTCACTAGATGGAGAAAAACTGTTTTTT. This gives the protein CASSLDGEKLFF.

CDR3 in amino acids: CASSLAFGNEQFF. The CDR3 nucleotides read TGTGCCAGCAGCTTAGCTTTCGGCAATGAGCAGTTCTTC. V is TRBV7-2 and J is TRBJ2-1, with D unresolved. Germline lookup yields CDR1 SGHTA and CDR2 FQGNSA. V lost 0 bases and J lost 6, with 6 bases in between. This CDR3 contains 13 residues. The full variable domain, its missing parts supplied by reference TRBV7-2 and TRBJ2-1, is GAGVSQSPSNKVTEKGKDVELRCDPISGHTALYWYRQSLGQGLEFLIYFQGNSAPDKSGLPSDRFSAERTGGSVSTLTIQRTQQEDSAVYLCASSLAFGNEQFFGPGTRLTVL.

CDR3 sequence: CASSQVGAAWETQYF. The CDR3 DNA is TGCGCCAGCAGCCAAGTTGGCGCCGCATGGGAGACCCAGTACTTC. The chain is built from TRBV4-1 and TRBJ2-5; D not certain. This CDR3 has 15 residues. The germline CDR1 and CDR2 sequences are MGHRA and YSYEKL. The ends were cut back, 1 base at V and 5 bases at J, with 14 bases in the middle.

Written as DNA, the CDR3 is TGTGCCAGCAGTTGGGACAGGGTGGCCGAGCAGTACTTC. Translated: CASSWDRVAEQYF. The V gene is TRBV28, the J gene TRBJ2-7; 9 bases fit TRBD1. Germline assignment: CDR1 MDHEN and CDR2 SYDVKM. With 4 bases clipped from V and 6 bases from J, the junction kept 4 bases outside the gene matches. The CDR3 has 13 residues.

The chain links TRBV25-1 to TRBJ1-1; D gene ambiguous. This CDR3 has 13 amino acids. Germline CDR1 reads MGHDK; CDR2 reads SYGVNS. V dropped 0 bases and J dropped 5 bases, with 7 bases sitting between them. The CDR3 region has the DNA TGTGCCAGCAGTGAATATCGGAGAACTGAAGCTTTCTTT. Translated: CASSEYRRTEAFF.

The table lists this clone with a few counts. CDR3 loop: CASSELGDQYNEQFF. The CDR3 bases are TGTGCCAGCAGTGAATTGGGGGATCAGTACAATGAGCAGTTCTTC. The chain recombines TRBV2 with TRBJ2-1, with D possibly being TRBD1 or TRBD2 (5 bases each). Germline V gene data show CDR1 as SNHLY and CDR2 as FYNNEI. The CDR3 extends over 15 amino acids. The V gene lost 2 bases and the J gene lost 4 bases, with 12 bases spanning the gap.

Note on this clone: Other DNA variants within this sample encode the same CDR3. CDR3 sequence: CASSVAGRGGNEQFF. The CDR3 region has the DNA TGTGCCAGCAGCGTAGCTGGGCGCGGGGGCAATGAGCAGTTCTTC. The chain has TRBV9 and TRBJ2-1, with 7 bases aligning to TRBD2. The length of the CDR3 is 15 residues. The trim removed 0 bases at V and 6 bases at J, leaving 6 bases unmatched. Germline CDR1 is SGDLS and CDR2 is YYNGEE.

This rearrangement joins TRBV9 to TRBJ2-7, with D maybe TRBD2 (6 bases). The CDR3 runs 15 residues. The V gene's germline CDR1 is SGDLS and CDR2 YYNGEE. The V end lost 4 bases, the J end lost 6 bases, and 20 bases lay between the germline ends. The CDR3 region has the DNA TGTGCCAGCAGCCCCCGCTGGAGGGAGGTTTCCGAGCAGTACTTC. This gives the protein CASSPRWREVSEQYF.

This clone has only a few counts. The chain couples TRBV29-1 to TRBJ2-2; D call uncertain. This CDR3 contains 11 residues. From germline, CDR1 is SQVTM and CDR2 ANQGSEA. The V end was cut by 7 bases, the J end by 1 base, with 4 bases between. The CDR3 loop is CSGQNTGELFF. CDR3 DNA: TGCAGCGGACAGAACACCGGGGAGCTGTTTTTT.

This clone has more than one count but fewer than ten. The chain uses TRBV7-9 and TRBJ2-3; D may be TRBD1 (5 bases). The V and J ends lost 5 bases and 0 bases respectively, with 15 bases between them. CDR3 length: 16 amino acids. In germline, CDR1 is SEHNR, CDR2 FQNEAQ (reference sequence). As DNA, the CDR3 is TGTGCCAGCAGCATTCGGACATTCGTGAGCACAGATACGCAGTATTTT. Amino acids: CASSIRTFVSTDTQYF. Full variable domain (outside the CDR3, taken from reference TRBV7-9 and TRBJ2-3): DTGVSQNPRHKITKRGQNVTFRCDPISEHNRLYWYRQTLGQGPEFLTYFQNEAQLEKSRLLSDRFSAERPKGSFSTLEIQRTEQGDSAMYLCASSIRTFVSTDTQYFGPGTRLTVL.

This chain uses TRBV5-4 with TRBJ2-1, with TRBD2 matching 10 bases. With V trimmed by 0 bases and J by 2 bases, 8 bases remained unmatched. Germline CDR1 and CDR2: SGHNT and YYREEE (reference sequence). There are 18 residues in the CDR3. The CDR3 spells CASSLGLAGVPPYNEQFF. The DNA for the CDR3 is TGTGCCAGCAGCTTGGGCCTAGCGGGAGTCCCTCCCTACAATGAGCAGTTCTTC.

This clone was seen a few times. The rearrangement uses TRBV29-1 and TRBJ2-5, with a tentative D call TRBD2 (6 bases). The CDR3 is 16 amino acids. Germline V CDR1 and CDR2: SQVTM, ANQGSEA. Trimming left V 0 bases short and J 0 bases short, with 14 bases between. In DNA, the CDR3 is TGCAGCGTTGAAGAGGTGGCGGGAAGATACCAAGAGACCCAGTACTTC. Amino acids: CSVEEVAGRYQETQYF.

This clone was seen a few times. This CDR3 is CASSPGTGGLDEQFF. For the CDR3, the DNA is TGTGCCAGCTCACCGGGGACAGGGGGCCTCGATGAGCAGTTCTTC. This chain uses TRBV18 with TRBJ2-1, with 12 positions matching TRBD1. Germline V gene lookup returns CDR1 KGHSH and CDR2 LQKENI. V lost 3 bases to trimming and J lost 8 bases; unmatched junction nucleotides: 5. The CDR3 contains 15 residues.